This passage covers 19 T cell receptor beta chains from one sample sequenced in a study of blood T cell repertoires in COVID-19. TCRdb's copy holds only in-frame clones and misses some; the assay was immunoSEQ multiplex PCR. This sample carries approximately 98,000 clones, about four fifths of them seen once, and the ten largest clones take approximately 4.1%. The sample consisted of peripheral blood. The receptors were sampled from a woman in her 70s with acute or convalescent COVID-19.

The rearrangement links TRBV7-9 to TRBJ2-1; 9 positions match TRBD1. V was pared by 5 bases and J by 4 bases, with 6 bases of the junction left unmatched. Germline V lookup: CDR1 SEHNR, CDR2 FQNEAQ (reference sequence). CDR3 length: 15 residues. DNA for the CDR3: TGTGCCAGCAGCCCCGACAGGGGGGGTTACAATGAGCAGTTCTTC. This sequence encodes CASSPDRGGYNEQFF.

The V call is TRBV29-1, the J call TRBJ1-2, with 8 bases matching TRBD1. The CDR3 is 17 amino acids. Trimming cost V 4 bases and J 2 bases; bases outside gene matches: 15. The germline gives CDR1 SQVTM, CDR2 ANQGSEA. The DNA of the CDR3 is TGCAGCGTTGGGGCCGGGACAGGTCCTACGATCAACTATGGCTACACCTTC. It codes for CSVGAGTGPTINYGYTF.

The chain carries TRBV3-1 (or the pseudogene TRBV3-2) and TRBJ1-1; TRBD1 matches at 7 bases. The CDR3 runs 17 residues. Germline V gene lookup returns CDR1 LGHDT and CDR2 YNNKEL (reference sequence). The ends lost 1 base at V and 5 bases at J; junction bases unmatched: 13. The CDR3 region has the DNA TGTGCCAGCAGCCAAGCGGGGTCGTCGACAGGGAGAACTGAAGCTTTCTTT. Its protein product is CASSQAGSSTGRTEAFF.

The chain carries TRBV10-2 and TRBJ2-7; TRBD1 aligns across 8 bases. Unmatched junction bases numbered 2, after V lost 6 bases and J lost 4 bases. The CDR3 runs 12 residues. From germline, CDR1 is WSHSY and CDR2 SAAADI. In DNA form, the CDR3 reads TGCGCCAGCAGCCAGGGGGCGTACGAGCAGTACTTC. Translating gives CASSQGAYEQYF.

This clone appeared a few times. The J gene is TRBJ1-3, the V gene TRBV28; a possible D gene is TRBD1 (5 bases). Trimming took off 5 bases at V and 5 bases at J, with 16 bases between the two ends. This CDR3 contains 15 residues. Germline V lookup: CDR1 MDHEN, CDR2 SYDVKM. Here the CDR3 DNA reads TGTGCCAGCAGTCCCTCTCGGGGGGTGAGAAACACCATATATTTT. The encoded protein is CASSPSRGVRNTIYF.

The CDR3, as DNA: TGCGCCAGCAGCCAAGGAGGGGAGGGGCCCCAGCATTTT. Translated, it gives CASSQGGEGPQHF. The genes are TRBV4-1 and TRBJ1-5, with D perhaps matching TRBD1 (5 bases). This CDR3 comprises 13 residues. The V end lost 1 base, the J end lost 9 bases, and 10 bases lay between the germline ends. Germline V gives CDR1 MGHRA, CDR2 YSYEKL.

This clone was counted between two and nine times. DNA of the CDR3: TGTGCCAGCAGCCAGGGGCAGGGGGCGAATTCACCCCTCCACTTT. Translating gives CASSQGQGANSPLHF. The chain is built from TRBV9 and TRBJ1-6, with TRBD1 matching over 8 bases. The germline V gene encodes CDR1 SGDLS and CDR2 YYNGEE. The CDR3 sequence is 15 residues long. The junction had 7 bases not matched to a gene; V was cut back by 4 bases and J by 7 bases.

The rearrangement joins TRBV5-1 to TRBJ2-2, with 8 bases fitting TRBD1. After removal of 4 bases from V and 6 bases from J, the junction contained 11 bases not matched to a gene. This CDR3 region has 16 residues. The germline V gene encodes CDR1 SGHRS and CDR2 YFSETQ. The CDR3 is CASSHGGTGSAGELFF. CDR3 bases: TGCGCCAGCAGCCACGGAGGGACAGGAAGCGCCGGGGAGCTGTTTTTT. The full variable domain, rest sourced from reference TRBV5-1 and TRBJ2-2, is KAGVTQTPRYLIKTRGQQVTLSCSPISGHRSVSWYQQTPGQGLQFLFEYFSETQRNKGNFPGRFSGRQFSNSRSEMNVSTLELGDSALYLCASSHGGTGSAGELFFGEGSRLTVL.

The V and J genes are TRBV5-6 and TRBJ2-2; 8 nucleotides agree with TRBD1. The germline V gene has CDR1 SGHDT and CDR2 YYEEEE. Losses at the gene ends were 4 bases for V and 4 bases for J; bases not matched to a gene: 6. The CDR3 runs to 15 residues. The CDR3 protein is CASSRLDRATGELFF. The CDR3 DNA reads TGTGCCAGCAGCCGATTGGACAGGGCCACCGGGGAGCTGTTTTTT.

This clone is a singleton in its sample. The CDR3 loop reads CASSPLGAQQPQHF. CDR3 nucleotide sequence: TGTGCCAGCAGCCCCTTGGGGGCCCAACAGCCCCAGCATTTT. V and J are TRBV27 and TRBJ1-5; D is perhaps TRBD1 (6 bases). Germline V gene lookup returns CDR1 MNHEY and CDR2 SMNVEV (reference sequence). With 6 bases removed from V and 7 bases from J, the gap between germline ends came to 16 bases. The CDR3 is 14 amino acids.

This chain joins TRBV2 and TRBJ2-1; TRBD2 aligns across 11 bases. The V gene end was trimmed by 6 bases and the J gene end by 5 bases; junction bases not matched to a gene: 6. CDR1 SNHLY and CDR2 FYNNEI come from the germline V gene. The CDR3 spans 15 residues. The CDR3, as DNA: TGTGCCAGCAGGGGACTAGCGGACCATCACAATGAGCAGTTCTTC. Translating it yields CASRGLADHHNEQFF. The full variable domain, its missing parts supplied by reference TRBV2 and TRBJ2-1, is EPEVTQTPSHQVTQMGQEVILRCVPISNHLYFYWYRQILGQKVEFLVSFYNNEISEKSEIFDDQFSVERPDGSNFTLKIRSTKLEDSAMYFCASRGLADHHNEQFFGPGTRLTVL.

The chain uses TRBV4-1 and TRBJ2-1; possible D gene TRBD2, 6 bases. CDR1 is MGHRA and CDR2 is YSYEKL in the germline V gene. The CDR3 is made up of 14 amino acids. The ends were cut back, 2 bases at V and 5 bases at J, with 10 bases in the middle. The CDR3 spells CASSQTGSNNEQFF. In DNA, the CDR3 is TGCGCCAGCAGCCAAACCGGGAGCAACAATGAGCAGTTCTTC.

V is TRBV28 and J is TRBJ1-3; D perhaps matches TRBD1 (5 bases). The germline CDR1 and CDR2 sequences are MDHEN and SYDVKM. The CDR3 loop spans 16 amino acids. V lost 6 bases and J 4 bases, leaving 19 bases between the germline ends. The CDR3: CASSPIGREDGNTIYF. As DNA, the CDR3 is TGTGCCAGCAGCCCGATCGGCAGGGAAGACGGAAACACCATATATTTT.

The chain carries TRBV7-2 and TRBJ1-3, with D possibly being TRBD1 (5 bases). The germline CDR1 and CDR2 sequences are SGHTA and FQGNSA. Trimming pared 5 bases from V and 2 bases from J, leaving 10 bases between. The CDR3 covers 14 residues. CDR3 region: CASSTGGAGNTIYF. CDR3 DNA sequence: TGTGCCAGCAGCACCGGGGGGGCTGGAAACACCATATATTTT.

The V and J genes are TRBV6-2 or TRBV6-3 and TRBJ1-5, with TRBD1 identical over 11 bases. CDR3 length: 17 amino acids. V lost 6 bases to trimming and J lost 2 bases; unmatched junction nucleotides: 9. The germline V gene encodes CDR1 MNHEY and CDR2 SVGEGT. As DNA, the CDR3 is TGTGCCAGCAGCCCCGGGACAGGGGGGAAGGGCAATCAGCCCCAGCATTTT. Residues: CASSPGTGGKGNQPQHF.

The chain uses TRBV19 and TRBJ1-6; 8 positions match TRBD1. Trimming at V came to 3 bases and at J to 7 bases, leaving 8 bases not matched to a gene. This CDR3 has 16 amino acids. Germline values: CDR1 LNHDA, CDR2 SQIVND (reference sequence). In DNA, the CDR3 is TGTGCCAGTAGTATTTCAGGGGGCGAGAGGAATTCACCCCTCCACTTT. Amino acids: CASSISGGERNSPLHF.

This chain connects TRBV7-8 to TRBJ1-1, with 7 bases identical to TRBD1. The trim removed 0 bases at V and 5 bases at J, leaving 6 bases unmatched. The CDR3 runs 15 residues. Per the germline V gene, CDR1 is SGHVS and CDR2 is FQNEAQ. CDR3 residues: CASSLARGRWTEAFF. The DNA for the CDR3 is TGTGCCAGCAGCTTAGCGAGGGGGCGGTGGACTGAAGCTTTCTTT.

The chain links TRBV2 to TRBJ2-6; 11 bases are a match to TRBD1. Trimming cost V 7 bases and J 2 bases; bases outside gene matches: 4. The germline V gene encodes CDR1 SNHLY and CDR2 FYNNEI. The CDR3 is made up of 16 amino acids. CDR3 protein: CASMGQGVPGANVLTF. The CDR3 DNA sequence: TGTGCCAGCATGGGACAGGGGGTCCCTGGGGCCAACGTCCTGACTTTC.

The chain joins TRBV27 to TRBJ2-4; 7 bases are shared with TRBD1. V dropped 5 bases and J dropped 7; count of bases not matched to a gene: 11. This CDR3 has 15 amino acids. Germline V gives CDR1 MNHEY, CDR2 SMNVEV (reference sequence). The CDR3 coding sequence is TGTGCCAGCAGTAGCTACAGGGGAAGTGGGAACATTCAGTACTTC. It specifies CASSSYRGSGNIQYF.